One T cell receptor beta chain is described in this entry. Documented treatment: oral pan-JAK inhibitor, 5-10 mg twice daily. CD4+ and CD8+ T cells were sorted from PBMCs. The sample comes from a study of CD8+ T cells in alopecia areata. Study background: A 6-month off-drug phase came after tofacitinib, which had lasted 6 to 18 months.

CDR3 size: 14 residues. The V end was cut by 2 bases, the J end by 2 bases, with 10 bases between. The V gene's germline CDR1 is MNHEY and CDR2 SVGAGI. RNA extraction was followed by reverse transcription into cDNA, which acted as the sequencing template. Libraries were prepared by immunoSEQ multiplex PCR; TCRdb keeps only in-frame clonotypes and omits some of them. The data show roughly 140,000 clones, roughly four fifths seen once. The receptor was isolated from a human donor with alopecia areata. The source material was CD8+ T cells sorted from blood, sampled at week 4, from a patient treated with tofacitinib. The rearrangement links TRBV6-5 to TRBJ2-7; no firm D call. The CDR3 here is CASSYPSSAYEQYF. The CDR3 region has the DNA TGTGCCAGCAGTTACCCGAGCAGCGCCTACGAGCAGTACTTC.